This TCR beta chain was sequenced for a study of T cell repertoires in cytomegalovirus infection. Study details: It can be stated that public TCR beta signatures indicated CMV infection as well as a matching HLA type. Study-level results: Within the response measured ex vivo, HLA-C-restricted CMV-specific TCR beta clonotypes were dominant. Cumulative public TCR beta family frequency identified CMV carriers with the relevant HLA.

TCRdb re-derived calls from the reads in MiXCR, one entry per CDR3 protein. The sample includes 490,000 or so distinct CDR3 sequences, around 11% seen only once; the top ten take 10%. V dropped 10 bases and J dropped 5; count of bases not matched to a gene: 12. CDR3 length: 15 residues. Per germline, CDR1 ENHRY and CDR2 SYGVKD. This clonotype was counted ten times or more. Its cognate antigen is unknown. The rearrangement joins TRBV10-3 to TRBJ2-3; 10 bases map to TRBD2. The source material was PBMCs. The receptor was derived from a human donor in good health (CMV status not recorded). Some clones in this sample may be carry-over from other donors' samples. The CDR3 spells CATREGAGGQDTQYF. In DNA form, the CDR3 reads TGTGCCACGCGAGAAGGAGCGGGAGGGCAAGATACGCAGTATTTT.